This entry lists 19 T cell receptor beta chains sequenced from one sample in a study of T cells after yellow fever vaccination. TCRdb independently ran MiXCR on the 5' RACE reads; one entry per CDR3 protein. The sample lists 14,000 or so distinct CDR3 sequences, about 7.1% occurring once. Sequencing used PBMCs, either bulk or a sorted T-cell subset (CD4+, CD8+, memory, or dextramer-sorted; not recorded which), obtained on the day of the yellow fever booster vaccination. The receptors were gathered from a young man who received the YFV17D yellow fever vaccine.

This clonotype was seen many times. This chain joins TRBV9 and TRBJ2-1, with 9 bases fitting TRBD2. The CDR3 extends over 15 amino acids. The junction had 10 bases not matched to a gene; V was cut back by 6 bases and J by 6 bases. The V gene's germline CDR1 is SGDLS and CDR2 YYNGEE. CDR3 residues: CASTPRGGGVNEQFF. The CDR3 DNA follows: TGTGCCAGCACCCCGAGGGGCGGGGGGGTCAATGAGCAGTTCTTC.

This clonotype has a count of ten or more. J is TRBJ1-6 and V is TRBV27, with D possibly TRBD1 on 5 matching bases. V lost 1 base and J lost 10, with 14 bases in between. Per germline, CDR1 MNHEY and CDR2 SMNVEV (reference sequence). The CDR3 has 15 amino acids. CDR3 loop: CASSLLSVGGSPLHF. The CDR3 bases are TGTGCCAGCAGTTTATTATCGGTGGGGGGGTCACCCCTCCACTTT.

At least ten counts were recorded for this clonotype. This chain uses TRBV6-5 with TRBJ1-1; D not resolved. Germline CDR1 and CDR2: MNHEY and SVGAGI. V lost 0 bases to trimming and J lost 1 base, with 9 bases between them. The CDR3 spans 15 residues. The CDR3 DNA reads as TGTGCCAGCAGTTACTCGTGGGAAAGGAACACTGAAGCTTTCTTT. Protein product: CASSYSWERNTEAFF.

This clonotype was detected ten times or more. The chain carries TRBV18 and TRBJ2-2, with 7 bases aligning to TRBD1. Germline V lookup: CDR1 KGHSH, CDR2 LQKENI. The CDR3 loop spans 15 amino acids. Trimming removed 2 bases from V and 7 bases from J; junction bases left unmatched: 7. This CDR3 is CASSPRGPTIGELFF. The CDR3 DNA follows: TGTGCCAGCTCACCAAGGGGGCCCACGATCGGGGAGCTGTTTTTT.

By share of the sample, this clonotype is medium-sized (0.01 to 0.1%). V and J are TRBV6-6 and TRBJ2-1, with a weak D call TRBD1 (5 bases). Trimming took 7 bases from V and 8 from J, leaving 12 bases between them. The CDR3 totals 12 residues. Germline CDR1 MNHNY, CDR2 SVGAGI (reference sequence). The CDR3 bases are TGTGCCAGCACCTCTAGGGGTGATGAGCAGTTCTTC. It yields the protein CASTSRGDEQFF.

This clonotype was found many times. The J gene is TRBJ2-5, the V gene TRBV23-1, with D tentatively TRBD1 (6 bases). TRBV23-1 is annotated as an ORF whose role is uncertain. The ends were cut back, 0 bases at V and 5 bases at J, with 25 bases in the middle. The CDR3 runs 19 residues. The chain's CDR3 is CASSQSGLRMDRGRETQYF. The CDR3 bases are TGCGCCAGCAGTCAATCGGGTCTTCGTATGGACAGAGGTCGGGAGACCCAGTACTTC.

This clonotype was detected many times. This chain uses TRBV28 with TRBJ2-5; D not resolved. Trimming left V 7 bases short and J 3 bases short, with 15 bases between. The CDR3 is made up of 14 amino acids. Germline V CDR1 and CDR2: MDHEN, SYDVKM. In DNA, the CDR3 is TGTGCCAGCACCTCCCGAGCGAGAGAAGAGACCCAGTACTTC. Amino acid sequence: CASTSRAREETQYF.

This clonotype showed up many times. The chain combines TRBV7-2 with TRBJ2-2; no clear D. Looked up from germline, CDR1 is SGHTA and CDR2 is FQGNSA. The CDR3 length is 13 residues. Trimming took off 1 base at V and 4 bases at J, with 4 bases between the two ends. The CDR3 DNA reads TGTGCCAGCAGCTTAGTGAGCACCGGGGAGCTGTTTTTT. Translated: CASSLVSTGELFF.

This clonotype was seen many times. The rearrangement links TRBV12-3 or TRBV12-4 to TRBJ2-2; TRBD2 matches 13 bases. Losses at the gene ends were 7 bases for V and 5 bases for J; bases not matched to a gene: 4. CDR3 length: 15 residues. The CDR3 region has the DNA TGTGCCAGCAAACTAGCGGGGGGGCGTACCGGGGAGCTGTTTTTT. Its protein product is CASKLAGGRTGELFF.

This clonotype ranks as medium-sized (0.01 to 0.1%). This chain uses TRBV6-5 with TRBJ2-3; 8 bases map to TRBD1. Unmatched junction bases numbered 9, after V lost 2 bases and J lost 2 bases. Germline lookup yields CDR1 MNHEY and CDR2 SVGAGI. The CDR3 covers 17 residues. In nucleotides, the CDR3 is TGTGCCAGCAGTTACGTCGGACAGGGTCGCGACACAGATACGCAGTATTTT. It specifies CASSYVGQGRDTDTQYF.

The sample holds many counts of this clonotype. The genes are TRBV28 and TRBJ2-6; D possibly corresponds to TRBD1 (5 bases). Trimming took 4 bases from V and 0 from J, leaving 13 bases between them. Germline values: CDR1 MDHEN, CDR2 SYDVKM. The CDR3 consists of 17 residues. This CDR3 is CASSSRQLHSGANVLTF. DNA of the CDR3: TGTGCCAGCAGTTCAAGACAGTTACACTCTGGGGCCAACGTCCTGACTTTC.

There are many counts of this clonotype. The V and J genes are TRBV10-3 and TRBJ1-2; possibly TRBD1 for D (6 bases). V lost 7 bases to trimming and J lost 7 bases, with 16 bases between them. Germline CDR1 reads ENHRY; CDR2 reads SYGVKD. CDR3 length equals 13 residues. The CDR3 here is CAITEGLQGGYTF. The CDR3 DNA reads as TGTGCCATCACTGAAGGGTTACAGGGTGGCTACACCTTC.

This clonotype is medium-sized by share. The genes are TRBV6-5 and TRBJ2-3, with a tentative D call TRBD2 (6 bases). Germline V lookup: CDR1 MNHEY, CDR2 SVGAGI. CDR3 size: 15 residues. Trimming shortened V by 3 bases and J by 3 bases, and 13 bases separated the two germline ends. The DNA for the CDR3 is TGTGCCAGCAGTTATTGGGCGGGGCCAACAGATACGCAGTATTTT. Its translation: CASSYWAGPTDTQYF.

This clonotype has at least ten counts. The chain recombines TRBV7-2 with TRBJ2-3, with 12 positions matching TRBD2. The germline V gene encodes CDR1 SGHTA and CDR2 FQGNSA. The CDR3 spans 15 residues. Losses at the gene ends were 4 bases for V and 7 bases for J; bases not matched to a gene: 6. In DNA form, the CDR3 reads TGTGCCAGCAGCTACGCTAGCGGGGGGGCCAATACGCAGTATTTT. It encodes CASSYASGGANTQYF.

There are many counts of this clonotype. The rearrangement joins TRBV19 to TRBJ1-5; D is unclear. V gave up 3 bases and J gave up 7 bases, with 7 bases separating them. CDR1 and CDR2 (germline): LNHDA, SQIVND (reference sequence). This CDR3 contains 12 residues. This CDR3 reads CASSMRMQPQHF. CDR3 nucleotide sequence: TGTGCCAGTAGTATGAGAATGCAGCCCCAGCATTTT.

This clonotype rates as medium-sized. J is TRBJ2-3 and V is TRBV3-1; D is uncertain. The CDR3 length is 13 residues. The germline V gene encodes CDR1 LGHDT and CDR2 YNNKEL (reference sequence). V lost 1 base to trimming and J lost 5 bases, with 7 bases between them. The CDR3 loop is CASSQVGGDTQYF. CDR3 DNA: TGTGCCAGCAGCCAAGTTGGTGGAGATACGCAGTATTTT.

By share, this clonotype counts as medium-sized. The chain couples TRBV29-1 to TRBJ1-2; D gene uncertain. The V end was cut by 0 bases, the J end by 9 bases, with 11 bases between. This CDR3 region has 12 residues. CDR1 is SQVTM, CDR2 ANQGSEA, per germline. Here the CDR3 DNA reads TGCAGCGTTGAAGAACAGCCCCTGCGCTACACCTTC. Translating gives CSVEEQPLRYTF. Complete variable domain (other parts from reference TRBV29-1 and TRBJ1-2): SAVISQKPSRDICQRGTSLTIQCQVDSQVTMMFWYRQQPGQSLTLIATANQGSEATYESGFVIDKFPISRPNLTFSTLTVSNMSPEDSSIYLCSVEEQPLRYTFGSGTRLTVV.

Judged by abundance, this clonotype is medium-sized. V is TRBV10-3 and J is TRBJ1-1; D possibly corresponds to TRBD1 (5 bases). Germline CDR1 is ENHRY and CDR2 is SYGVKD. The CDR3 contains 14 residues. V gave up 0 bases and J gave up 1 base, with 6 bases separating them. In DNA, the CDR3 is TGTGCCATCAGTGAGTCGAGGGGGAACACTGAAGCTTTCTTT. Protein product: CAISESRGNTEAFF.

The V call is TRBV7-9, the J call TRBJ1-6; D is possibly TRBD1 (5 bases). Germline CDR1 and CDR2: SEHNR and FQNEAQ (reference sequence). V lost 5 bases and J 5 bases, leaving 16 bases between the germline ends. The CDR3 is 16 amino acids. The CDR3 region is CASSLLRGFHNSPLHF. DNA for the CDR3: TGTGCCAGCAGCCTACTTAGGGGTTTTCATAATTCACCCCTCCACTTT.